This T cell receptor (beta chain) stems from a study of blood T cell repertoires in COVID-19. Some clones are missing from TCRdb's copy, which holds only in-frame ones; the method was immunoSEQ multiplex PCR. The sample holds about 160,000 clones, 70% to 85% seen once. Per germline, CDR1 GTSNPN and CDR2 SVGIG (reference sequence). V lost 1 base, J lost 0 bases, and 16 bases lay in between. The CDR3 is 17 residues long. This TCR came from a woman aged 40 to 50 with COVID-19, enrolled during active disease. What was sequenced was peripheral blood. The chain has TRBV30 and TRBJ2-1; no definite D call. This chain's CDR3 is CAWSGWATAASYNEQFF. Here the CDR3 DNA reads TGTGCCTGGAGTGGTTGGGCCACCGCCGCCTCCTACAATGAGCAGTTCTTC.